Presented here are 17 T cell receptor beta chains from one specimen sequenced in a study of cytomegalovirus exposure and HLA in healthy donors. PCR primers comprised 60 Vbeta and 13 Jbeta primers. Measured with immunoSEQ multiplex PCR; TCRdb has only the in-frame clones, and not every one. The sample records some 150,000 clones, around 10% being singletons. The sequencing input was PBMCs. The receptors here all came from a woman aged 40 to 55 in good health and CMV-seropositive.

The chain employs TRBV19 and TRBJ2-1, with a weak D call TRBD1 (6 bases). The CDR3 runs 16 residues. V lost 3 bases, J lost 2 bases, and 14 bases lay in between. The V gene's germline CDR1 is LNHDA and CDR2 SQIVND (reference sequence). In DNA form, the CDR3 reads TGTGCCAGTAGTATGGTTCTGGGGGCCGCCTACAATGAGCAGTTCTTC. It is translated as CASSMVLGAAYNEQFF.

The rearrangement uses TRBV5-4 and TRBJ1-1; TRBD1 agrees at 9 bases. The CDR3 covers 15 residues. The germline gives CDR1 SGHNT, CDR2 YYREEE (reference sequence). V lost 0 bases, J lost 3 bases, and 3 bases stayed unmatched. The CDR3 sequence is CASSLATGGDTEAFF. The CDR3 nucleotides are TGTGCCAGCAGCTTGGCTACAGGGGGCGACACTGAAGCTTTCTTT.

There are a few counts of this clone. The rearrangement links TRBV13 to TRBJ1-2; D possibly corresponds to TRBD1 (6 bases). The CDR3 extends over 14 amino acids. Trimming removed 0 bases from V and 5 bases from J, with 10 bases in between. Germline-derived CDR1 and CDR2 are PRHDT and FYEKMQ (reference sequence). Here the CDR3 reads CASSLGQGYYGYTF. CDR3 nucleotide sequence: TGTGCCAGCAGCTTAGGACAGGGATATTATGGCTACACCTTC. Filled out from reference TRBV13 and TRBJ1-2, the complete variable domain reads AAGVIQSPRHLIKEKRETATLKCYPIPRHDTVYWYQQGPGQDPQFLISFYEKMQSDKGSIPDRFSAQQFSDYHSELNMSSLELGDSALYFCASSLGQGYYGYTFGSGTRLTVV.

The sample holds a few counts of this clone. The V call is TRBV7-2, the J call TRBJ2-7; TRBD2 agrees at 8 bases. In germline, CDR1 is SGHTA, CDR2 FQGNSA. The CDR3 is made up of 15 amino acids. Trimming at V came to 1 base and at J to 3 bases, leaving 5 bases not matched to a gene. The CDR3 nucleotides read TGTGCCAGCAGCTTAGGTCCCGGGGGGGACTACGAGCAGTACTTC. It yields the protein CASSLGPGGDYEQYF.

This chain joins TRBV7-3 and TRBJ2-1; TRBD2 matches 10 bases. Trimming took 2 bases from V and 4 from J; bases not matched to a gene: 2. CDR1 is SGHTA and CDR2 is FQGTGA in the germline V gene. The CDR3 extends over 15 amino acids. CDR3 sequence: CASSLLAGAYNEQFF. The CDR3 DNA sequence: TGTGCCAGCAGCTTACTAGCGGGGGCATACAATGAGCAGTTCTTC.

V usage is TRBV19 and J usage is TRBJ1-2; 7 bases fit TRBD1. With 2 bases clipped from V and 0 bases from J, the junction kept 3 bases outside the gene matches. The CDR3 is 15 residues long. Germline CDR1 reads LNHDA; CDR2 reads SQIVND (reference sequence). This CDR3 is CASSIKQGPNYGYTF. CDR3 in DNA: TGTGCCAGTAGTATAAAACAGGGGCCTAACTATGGCTACACCTTC.

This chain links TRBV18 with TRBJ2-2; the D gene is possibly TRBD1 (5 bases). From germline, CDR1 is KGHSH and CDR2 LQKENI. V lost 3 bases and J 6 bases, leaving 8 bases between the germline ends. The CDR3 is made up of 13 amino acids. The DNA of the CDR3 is TGTGCCAGCTCACCCTCGACAGCCGGGGAGCTGTTTTTT. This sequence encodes CASSPSTAGELFF. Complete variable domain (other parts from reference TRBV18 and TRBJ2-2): NAGVMQNPRHLVRRRGQEARLRCSPMKGHSHVYWYRQLPEEGLKFMVYLQKENIIDESGMPKERFSAEFPKEGPSILRIQQVVRGDSAAYFCASSPSTAGELFFGEGSRLTVL.

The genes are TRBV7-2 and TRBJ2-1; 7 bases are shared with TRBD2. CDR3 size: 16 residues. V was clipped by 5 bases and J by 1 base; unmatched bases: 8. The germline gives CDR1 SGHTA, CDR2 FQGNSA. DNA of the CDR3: TGTGCCAGCAGCCAGGGCGGGGGTCAGTCCTACAATGAGCAGTTCTTC. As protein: CASSQGGGQSYNEQFF.

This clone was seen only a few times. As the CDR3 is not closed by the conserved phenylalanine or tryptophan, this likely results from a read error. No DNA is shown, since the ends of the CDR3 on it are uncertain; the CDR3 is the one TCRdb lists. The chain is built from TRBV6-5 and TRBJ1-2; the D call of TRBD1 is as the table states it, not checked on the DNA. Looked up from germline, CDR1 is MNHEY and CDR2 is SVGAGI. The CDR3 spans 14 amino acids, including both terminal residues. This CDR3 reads CASRSGQETYGHTL.

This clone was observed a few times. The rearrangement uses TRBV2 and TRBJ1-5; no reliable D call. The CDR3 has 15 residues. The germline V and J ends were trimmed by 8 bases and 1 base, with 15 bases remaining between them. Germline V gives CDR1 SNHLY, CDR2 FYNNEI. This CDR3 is CASGSGGWSNQPQHF. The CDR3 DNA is TGTGCCAGCGGTTCGGGAGGTTGGAGCAATCAGCCCCAGCATTTT.

CDR3 bases: TGCGCCAGCAGCTTGGCCGGTGTTGGAGGGTATGATGAGCAGTTCTTC. Protein: CASSLAGVGGYDEQFF. The chain links TRBV5-1 to TRBJ2-1, with D possibly TRBD2 on 6 matching bases. This CDR3 is 16 amino acids long. Deletions cut 0 bases from V and 8 bases from J, with 18 bases between. Germline V lookup: CDR1 SGHRS, CDR2 YFSETQ.

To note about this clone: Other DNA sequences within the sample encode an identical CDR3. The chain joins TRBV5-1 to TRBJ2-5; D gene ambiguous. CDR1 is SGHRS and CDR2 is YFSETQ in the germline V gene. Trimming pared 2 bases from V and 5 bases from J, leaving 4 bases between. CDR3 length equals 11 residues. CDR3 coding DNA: TGCGCCAGCAGCTTTGGCGAGACCCAGTACTTC. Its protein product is CASSFGETQYF.

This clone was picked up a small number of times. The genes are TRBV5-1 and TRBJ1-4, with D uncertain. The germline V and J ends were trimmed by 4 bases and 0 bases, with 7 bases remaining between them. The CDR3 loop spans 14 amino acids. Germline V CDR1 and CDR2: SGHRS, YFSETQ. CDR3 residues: CASSGSATNEKLFF. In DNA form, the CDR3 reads TGCGCCAGCAGCGGGAGCGCAACTAATGAAAAACTGTTTTTT.

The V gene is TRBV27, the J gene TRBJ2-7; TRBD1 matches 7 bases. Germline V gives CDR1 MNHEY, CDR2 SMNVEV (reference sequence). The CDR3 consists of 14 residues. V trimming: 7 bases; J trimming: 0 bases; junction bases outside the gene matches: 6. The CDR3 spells CASTPTGTSYEQYF. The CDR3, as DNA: TGTGCCAGCACCCCGACAGGGACCTCCTACGAGCAGTACTTC.

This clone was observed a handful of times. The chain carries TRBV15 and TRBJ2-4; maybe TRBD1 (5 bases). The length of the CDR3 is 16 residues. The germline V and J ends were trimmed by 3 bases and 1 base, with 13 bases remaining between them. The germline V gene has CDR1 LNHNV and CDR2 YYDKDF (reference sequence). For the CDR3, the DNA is TGTGCCACCAGCAGTAGCCAGGGTGCGGCCAAAAACATTCAGTACTTC. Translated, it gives CATSSSQGAAKNIQYF.

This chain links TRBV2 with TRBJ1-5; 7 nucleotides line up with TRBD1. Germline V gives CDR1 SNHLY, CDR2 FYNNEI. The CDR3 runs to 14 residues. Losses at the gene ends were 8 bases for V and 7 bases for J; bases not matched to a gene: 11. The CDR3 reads CASGTLTGTQPQHF. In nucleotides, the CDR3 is TGTGCCAGCGGGACCCTGACAGGGACCCAGCCCCAGCATTTT. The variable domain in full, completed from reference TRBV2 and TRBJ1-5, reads EPEVTQTPSHQVTQMGQEVILRCVPISNHLYFYWYRQILGQKVEFLVSFYNNEISEKSEIFDDQFSVERPDGSNFTLKIRSTKLEDSAMYFCASGTLTGTQPQHFGDGTRLSIL.

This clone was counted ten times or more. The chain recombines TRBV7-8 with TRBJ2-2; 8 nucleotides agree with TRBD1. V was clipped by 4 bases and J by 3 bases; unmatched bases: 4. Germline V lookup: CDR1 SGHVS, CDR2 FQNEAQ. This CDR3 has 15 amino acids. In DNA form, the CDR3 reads TGTGCCAGCAGCTCAGGGACAGGTTACACCGGGGAGCTGTTTTTT. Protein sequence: CASSSGTGYTGELFF.